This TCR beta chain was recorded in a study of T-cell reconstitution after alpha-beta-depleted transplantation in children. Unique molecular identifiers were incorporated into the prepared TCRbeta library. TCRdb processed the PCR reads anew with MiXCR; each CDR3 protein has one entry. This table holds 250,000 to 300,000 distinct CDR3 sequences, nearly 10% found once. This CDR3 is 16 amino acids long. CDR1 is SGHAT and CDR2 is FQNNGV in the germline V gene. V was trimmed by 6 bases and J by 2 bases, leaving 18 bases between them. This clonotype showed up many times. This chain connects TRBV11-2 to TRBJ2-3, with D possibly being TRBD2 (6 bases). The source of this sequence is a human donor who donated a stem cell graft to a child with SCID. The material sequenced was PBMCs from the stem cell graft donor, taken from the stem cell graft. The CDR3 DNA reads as TGTGCCAGCAGTCTTACAGGCGGGGCTGACACAGATACGCAGTATTTT. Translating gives CASSLTGGADTDTQYF.